The 4 T cell receptor beta chains below were found in one sample sequenced in a study of blood T cells in healthy people across ages (dated by TCRdb to the mid-2010s). To prepare the library, 5' RACE was applied. The sequencing machine was an Illumina HiSeq 2500. The second PCR ran for roughly 7 to 11 cycles and used a J-beta primer mix along with a sample-barcoded 5' primer. The public reads were quality trimmed at Q25 with fastp and then assembled into clones with MiXCR by TCRdb, keeping productive beta chains. Merged by CDR3 protein, the rows form single entries marked with the most common genes and DNA. The sample table records about 800,000 distinct CDR3 sequences; 46% of these occur just once. The ten top clones hold 15% to 20% of the sample. Sequencing was performed on blood. These TCRs come from a man aged 80 or over in good health.

This clonotype was recorded a few times. The V and J genes are TRBV7-2 and TRBJ2-3; TRBD2 agrees at 14 bases. The CDR3 extends over 16 amino acids. Germline V lookup: CDR1 SGHTA, CDR2 FQGNSA. The V gene end was trimmed by 4 bases and the J gene end by 8 bases; junction bases not matched to a gene: 8. CDR3 DNA: TGTGCCAGCAGCTCATTTGGACTAGCGGGGGGCGGTACGCAGTATTTT. It codes for CASSSFGLAGGGTQYF.

This chain links TRBV5-5 with TRBJ2-7; TRBD1 is a possible D gene (6 bases). CDR3 size: 14 residues. V shed 1 base and J shed 4 bases, with 12 bases lying between them. Per the germline V gene, CDR1 is SGHKS and CDR2 is YYEKEE (reference sequence). CDR3: CASSLTGKGYEQYF. The CDR3 region has the DNA TGTGCCAGCAGCTTGACAGGGAAGGGATACGAGCAGTACTTC.

This clonotype was seen a handful of times. The genes are TRBV29-1 and TRBJ2-4; D call uncertain. The end of the DNA aligns better with TRBJ2-7, so the J call may be wrong. Germline V gene sequence: CDR1 SQVTM, CDR2 ANQGSEA. The CDR3 loop spans 14 amino acids. The CDR3 DNA reads as TGCAGCGTTCCTTCCCCTACCCGACTCTACGAGCAGTACTTC. Translation gives CSVPSPTRLYEQYF.

This clonotype has a handful of counts. The chain is built from TRBV28 and TRBJ1-4, with 7 nucleotides matching TRBD1. CDR1 is MDHEN, CDR2 SYDVKM, per germline. This CDR3 comprises 14 residues. V dropped 6 bases and J dropped 5; count of bases not matched to a gene: 6. CDR3 loop: CASRTGTENEKLFF. For the CDR3, the DNA is TGTGCCAGCAGAACCGGGACAGAAAATGAAAAACTGTTTTTT.